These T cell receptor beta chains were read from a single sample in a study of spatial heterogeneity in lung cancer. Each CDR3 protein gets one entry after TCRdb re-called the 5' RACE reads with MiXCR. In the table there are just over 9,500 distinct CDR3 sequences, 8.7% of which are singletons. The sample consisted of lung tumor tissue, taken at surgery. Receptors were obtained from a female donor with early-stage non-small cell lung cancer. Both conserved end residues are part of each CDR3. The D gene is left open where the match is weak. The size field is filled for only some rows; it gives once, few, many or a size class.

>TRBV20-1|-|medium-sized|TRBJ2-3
CSAREGDTQYF
TGCAGTGCTAGAGAAGGAGATACGCAGTATTTT
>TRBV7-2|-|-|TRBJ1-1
CASSSQIGEAFF
TGTGCCAGCAGCTCCCAAATAGGGGAAGCTTTCTTT
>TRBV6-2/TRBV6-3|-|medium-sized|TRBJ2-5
CASRAKHQETQYF
TGTGCCAGCAGAGCGAAACACCAAGAGACCCAGTACTTC
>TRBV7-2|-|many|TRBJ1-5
CASSNSYRQPQHF
TGTGCCAGCAGCAACAGTTATCGTCAGCCCCAGCATTTT
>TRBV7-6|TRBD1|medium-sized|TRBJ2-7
CASSLAGQGEEQYF
TGTGCCAGCAGCTTAGCGGGACAGGGAGAAGAGCAGTACTTC
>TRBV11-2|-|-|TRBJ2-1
CASSLNQGVQFF
TGTGCCAGCAGCCTAAACCAGGGAGTTCAGTTCTTC
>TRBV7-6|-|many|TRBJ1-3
CASSTPTVSSGNTIYF
TGTGCCAGCAGCACCCCGACAGTCTCCTCTGGAAACACCATATATTTT
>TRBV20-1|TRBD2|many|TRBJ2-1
CSARVAGAYNEQFF
TGCAGTGCTAGAGTAGCGGGGGCCTACAATGAGCAGTTCTTC
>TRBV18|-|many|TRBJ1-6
CAGSRDRSPLHF
TGTGCCGGCAGCAGGGATCGTTCACCCCTCCACTTT
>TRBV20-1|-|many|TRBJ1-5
CSARGHDNQPQHF
TGCAGTGCTAGGGGGCATGACAATCAGCCCCAGCATTTT
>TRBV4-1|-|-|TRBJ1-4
CASSQDGRGMVEKLFF
TGCGCCAGCAGCCAAGATGGGCGGGGGATGGTTGAAAAACTGTTTTTT
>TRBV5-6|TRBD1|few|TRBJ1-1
CASSLVQGTEAFF
TGTGCCAGCAGCTTGGTACAGGGGACTGAAGCTTTCTTT
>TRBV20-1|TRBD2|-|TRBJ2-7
CSAATSWEQYF
TGCAGTGCTGCGACTAGCTGGGAGCAGTACTTC
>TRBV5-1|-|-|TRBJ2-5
CASRMGGLQETQYF
TGCGCCAGCAGGATGGGGGGCCTCCAGGAGACCCAGTACTTC
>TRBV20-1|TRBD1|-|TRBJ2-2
CSARDRVTGQNTGELFF
TGCAGTGCTAGAGATCGGGTGACAGGGCAGAACACCGGGGAGCTGTTTTTT
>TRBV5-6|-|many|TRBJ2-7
CASSWGGLNEQYF
TGTGCCAGCAGTTGGGGGGGCCTAAACGAGCAGTACTTC
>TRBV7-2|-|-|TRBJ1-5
CASSLAGNKPQHF
TGTGCCAGCAGCTTAGCAGGGAACAAGCCCCAGCATTTT
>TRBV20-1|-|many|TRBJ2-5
CSADDRRRGETQYF
TGCAGTGCTGACGACAGGAGAAGGGGAGAGACCCAGTACTTC
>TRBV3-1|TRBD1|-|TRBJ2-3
CASSPTGDGTDTQYF
TGTGCCAGCAGCCCGACAGGGGACGGCACAGATACGCAGTATTTT
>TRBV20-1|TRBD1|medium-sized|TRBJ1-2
CSARKTGGIVDGYTF
TGCAGTGCTAGGAAGACAGGGGGCATTGTAGATGGCTACACCTTC
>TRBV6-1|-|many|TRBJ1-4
CASSHMTGTPKREKLFF
TGTGCCAGCAGTCATATGACCGGGACCCCTAAGCGAGAAAAACTGTTTTTT
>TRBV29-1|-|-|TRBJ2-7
CSVAGQPFSYEQYF
TGCAGCGTGGCGGGACAGCCTTTTTCCTACGAGCAGTACTTC
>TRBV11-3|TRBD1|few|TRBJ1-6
CASSFRDRQSPLHF
TGTGCCAGCAGCTTCCGGGACAGGCAGTCACCCCTCCACTTT
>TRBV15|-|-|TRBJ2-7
CATSIMKGSEQYF
TGTGCCACCAGCATTATGAAGGGGTCGGAGCAGTACTTC
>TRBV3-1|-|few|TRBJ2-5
CASSQDTGGTQYF
TGTGCCAGCAGCCAAGATACCGGGGGGACCCAGTACTTC
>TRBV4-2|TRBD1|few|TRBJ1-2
CASSQDQGDYGYTF
TGTGCCAGCAGCCAAGATCAGGGGGACTATGGCTACACCTTC
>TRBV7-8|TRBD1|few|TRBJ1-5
CASGDRESRNQPQHF
TGTGCCAGCGGGGACAGAGAATCCCGCAATCAGCCCCAGCATTTT
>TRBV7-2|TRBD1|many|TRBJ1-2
CASSLRQGDYGYTF
TGTGCCAGCAGCTTAAGACAGGGTGACTATGGCTACACCTTC
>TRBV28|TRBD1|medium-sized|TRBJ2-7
CASSLTGASYEQYF
TGTGCCAGCAGCTTGACAGGGGCGTCCTACGAGCAGTACTTC
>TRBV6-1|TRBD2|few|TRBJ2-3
CASRQIAGVTDTQYF
TGTGCCAGCAGACAAATAGCGGGGGTCACAGATACGCAGTATTTT
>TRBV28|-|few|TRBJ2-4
CASMGAIERAKNIQYF
TGTGCCAGCATGGGGGCAATAGAAAGAGCCAAAAACATTCAGTACTTC
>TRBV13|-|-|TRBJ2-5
CASSRDYNSYQETQYF
TGTGCCAGCAGCCGTGACTACAATTCGTACCAAGAGACCCAGTACTTC
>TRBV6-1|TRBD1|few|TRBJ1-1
CASRPGQGGMNTEAFF
TGTGCCAGCAGACCCGGACAGGGAGGGATGAACACTGAAGCTTTCTTT
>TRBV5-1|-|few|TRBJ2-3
CASSLDRGTDTQYF
TGCGCCAGCAGCTTGGACAGGGGCACAGATACGCAGTATTTT
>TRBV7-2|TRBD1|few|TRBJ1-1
CASSLGLGGRGTSEAFF
TGTGCCAGCAGCTTAGGGCTAGGGGGCAGGGGGACGTCTGAAGCTTTCTTT
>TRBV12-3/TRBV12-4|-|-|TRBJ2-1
CTSSLSRGNEQFF
TGTACCAGCAGTTTATCTCGGGGCAATGAGCAGTTCTTC
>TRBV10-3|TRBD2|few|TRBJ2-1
CAISEPGLAGGEFEQFF
TGTGCCATCAGTGAACCGGGACTAGCGGGGGGGGAATTCGAGCAGTTCTTC
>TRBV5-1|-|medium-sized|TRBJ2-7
CASSLYFDGSYEQYF
TGCGCCAGCAGCTTGTATTTCGACGGCTCCTACGAGCAGTACTTC
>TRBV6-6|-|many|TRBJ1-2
CASSYRVGRLDGYTF
TGTGCCAGCAGTTACCGCGTGGGGAGGCTTGATGGCTACACCTTC
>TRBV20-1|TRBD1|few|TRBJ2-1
CSARGTGTYNEQFF
TGCAGTGCTAGAGGGACAGGGACTTACAATGAGCAGTTCTTC
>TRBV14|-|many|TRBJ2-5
CASSQDRPGAWETQYF
TGTGCCAGCAGCCAAGATCGTCCGGGGGCTTGGGAGACCCAGTACTTC
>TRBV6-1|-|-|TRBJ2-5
CASSLGLLGGETQYF
TGTGCCAGCAGTCTCGGGCTACTTGGGGGGGAGACCCAGTACTTC
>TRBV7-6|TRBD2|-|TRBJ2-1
CASSFRMGLLYNEQFF
TGTGCCAGCAGCTTCCGAATGGGACTATTATACAATGAGCAGTTCTTC
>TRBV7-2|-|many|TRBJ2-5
CASSLGAEETQYF
TGTGCCAGCAGCTTAGGGGCGGAAGAGACCCAGTACTTC
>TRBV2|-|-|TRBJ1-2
CASFVGYGYTF
TGTGCCAGCTTTGTGGGCTATGGCTACACCTTC
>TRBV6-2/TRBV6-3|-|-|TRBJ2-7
CASSPLWAEAYEQYF
TGTGCCAGCAGTCCCCTCTGGGCCGAGGCCTACGAGCAGTACTTC
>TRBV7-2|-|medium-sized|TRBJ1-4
CASSLKSNEKLFF
TGTGCCAGCAGCTTAAAGTCTAATGAAAAACTGTTTTTT
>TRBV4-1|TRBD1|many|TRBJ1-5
CASSQERTGFNQPQHF
TGCGCCAGCAGCCAAGAAAGGACAGGGTTCAATCAGCCCCAGCATTTT
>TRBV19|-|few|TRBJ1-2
CASSFTRGGGYTF
TGTGCCAGTAGCTTTACGAGGGGCGGCGGCTACACCTTC